Included here is one TCR beta chain sequence, with context. The CDR3 has 13 amino acids. Trimming cost V 4 bases and J 2 bases, with 8 bases left between them. Germline V CDR1 and CDR2: SGDLS, YYNGEE. Those who participated ranged in age from about 18 to 89 years and resided in under 25 US areas. In assigning cohorts, the study relied on participant-reported clinical history. Resolution of symptoms, clearance, or two negative PCRs was present in recovered Cohort 3 donors. Authors' data handling: Amplification of reference gene primers provided the estimated nucleated cell counts. Assay: immunoSEQ multiplex PCR; the TCRdb copy retains only in-frame clones and omits some. The V and J calls and the clone size are those of that table, but D and trimming were determined from the DNA. The sample shows more than 150,000 clones, over 70% of them seen only once. This entry comes from a study of blood T cell repertoires in COVID-19.

The TCR was taken from an older woman who had recovered from COVID-19. Sequencing was performed on PBMCs or T cells enriched from blood (not recorded which). This chain uses TRBV9 with TRBJ2-3; D remains unclear. DNA for the CDR3: TGTGCCAGCAGCTTACTTCCCACAGATACGCAGTATTTT. Its protein product is CASSLLPTDTQYF.